This section outlines one T cell receptor (beta chain) sequence together with its context. Germline CDR1 and CDR2: SGHRS and YFSETQ. J gave up 1 base and V 4 bases, and 7 bases lay outside the gene matches. The CDR3 covers 15 residues. Original processing methods: The assay estimated nucleated cells by amplifying reference gene primers. TCRdb's copy holds only in-frame clones and misses some; the assay was immunoSEQ multiplex PCR. Clone size and V and J calls were adopted from that table, with D and trimming inferred from the DNA. The repertoire holds 380,000 or so clones, with less than 90% as singletons. Seattle patient enrollment occurred during active infection, with longitudinal follow-up thereafter. The data are from a study of blood T cell repertoires in COVID-19. Across the whole study: Acute-phase and convalescent COVID-19 samples originated in the United States, Italy and Spain. T cells, B-cell-depleted T cells, or PBMCs supplied cDNA or gDNA.

V is TRBV5-1 and J is TRBJ1-1, with TRBD1 identical over 7 bases. This clonotype was obtained from a woman in her sixties or seventies with COVID-19, enrolled during active disease. Sequenced sample: peripheral blood. The CDR3 loop reads CASSLAGTANTEAFF. DNA of the CDR3: TGCGCCAGCAGCCTAGCCGGGACAGCGAACACTGAAGCTTTCTTT. Using reference TRBV5-1 and TRBJ1-1 for the parts outside the CDR3, the full variable domain is KAGVTQTPRYLIKTRGQQVTLSCSPISGHRSVSWYQQTPGQGLQFLFEYFSETQRNKGNFPGRFSGRQFSNSRSEMNVSTLELGDSALYLCASSLAGTANTEAFFGQGTRLTVV.